This is a list of T cell receptor beta chains from one sample in a study of blood T cell dynamics during melanoma immunotherapy. Sequenced by immunoSEQ multiplex PCR; TCRdb stores in-frame clones only, minus some. This table has 20,000 to 30,000 clones, around 85% appearing once. The sequencing here drew on blood, taken from a patient treated with checkpoint blockade. These TCRs come from a human donor with melanoma. Each CDR3 is given with its conserved first and last residue. D genes are given only for firm matches. Clone size is stated in some rows and not others, as once, few, many or a class when expanded.

TGTGCCAGCATGAGCGGTCAGCGGGAGCTGTTTTTT CASMSGQRELFF - TRBJ2-2 - TRBV7-8
TGTGCCAGCAGCTTACAGGCGCGCGAGCAGTACTTC CASSLQAREQYF - TRBJ2-7 - TRBV5-6
TGTGCCAGCAGCCCGGGACCCACACAAGGCCAGCCCCAGCATTTT CASSPGPTQGQPQHF - TRBJ1-5 - TRBV5-8
TGTGCCAGCAGTGAGTCAGGGAGCGACATTCAGTACTTC CASSESGSDIQYF - TRBJ2-4 - TRBV2
TGTGCCAGCAGTAAGGGACTAGCGGGTTACGAGCAGTACTTC CASSKGLAGYEQYF - TRBJ2-7 TRBD2 TRBV2
TGTGCCAGCAGTGACACCGGAACCAATCAGCCCCAGCATTTT CASSDTGTNQPQHF few TRBJ1-5 - TRBV2
TGCGCCAGCCGCCTAGACGCAATCAACTACGAGCAGTACTTC CASRLDAINYEQYF few TRBJ2-7 - TRBV5-1
TGTGCCACCAGCAGGGAGACAGCTTACGAGCAGTACTTC CATSRETAYEQYF - TRBJ2-7 - TRBV15
TGTGCCAGCAGCGTAGGGGCGGGGGACCAGCCCCAGCATTTT CASSVGAGDQPQHF few TRBJ1-5 - TRBV9
TGTGCCAGCAGTATACGCGGGCCAGACACGCAGTATTTT CASSIRGPDTQYF - TRBJ2-3 - TRBV6-1
TGTGCCACCGAACCAGGGTCGGGCAATCAGCCCCAGCATTTT CATEPGSGNQPQHF - TRBJ1-5 - TRBV15
TGTGCCAGCAGCCCCAGCCCAGCGCTCTCCACCTACGAGCAGTACTTC CASSPSPALSTYEQYF - TRBJ2-7 - TRBV7-3
TGCGCCAGCAGACGCCGAGGGTATCCGGGACAGGCGAGCTCTGGGGCCAACGTCCTGACTTTC CASRRRGYPGQASSGANVLTF - TRBJ2-6 TRBD1 TRBV5-1
TGTGCCAGCTCTAGGGGTTCTAGCACAGATACGCAGTATTTT CASSRGSSTDTQYF - TRBJ2-3 - TRBV2
TGTGCCAGCAGCGCCACAGCCTTGAGCGCCTACAATGAGCAGTTCTTC CASSATALSAYNEQFF few TRBJ2-1 - TRBV9
TGTGCCAGCAGCCCAGGGACAGGGGAGGAAGGCTACACCTTC CASSPGTGEEGYTF - TRBJ1-2 TRBD1 TRBV2
TGTGCCAGCAGCCAATACGGGTTCCACGAGCAGTACTTC CASSQYGFHEQYF - TRBJ2-7 - TRBV11-3
TGTGCCAGTAGCACGGGACTAGCGGGAGGGTCCTACGAGCAGTACTTC CASSTGLAGGSYEQYF - TRBJ2-7 TRBD2 TRBV19
TGTGCCAGCAGCTTAGGCGGGACAGGGCGGAACACTGAAGCTTTCTTT CASSLGGTGRNTEAFF - TRBJ1-1 TRBD1 TRBV11-2
TGTGCCGCAAAGGGGGGGCGGCTGAGGTATGGCTACACCTTC CAAKGGRLRYGYTF few TRBJ1-2 - TRBV19
TGTGCCAGCAGCCAAAACGCTAGGTTCAGGAGGGGAGATACGCAGTATTTT CASSQNARFRRGDTQYF - TRBJ2-3 - TRBV11-1
TGTGCCACCAGCAGAGGGGGGCTTAGCAATCAGCCCCAGCATTTT CATSRGGLSNQPQHF - TRBJ1-5 - TRBV15
TGTGCCAGCAGCGTAGGCCAGGGGGCCGGCTACGAGCAGTACTTC CASSVGQGAGYEQYF - TRBJ2-7 TRBD1 TRBV9
TGTGCCAGCAGTGATAACGTAGCGGGCGGCTACACCTTC CASSDNVAGGYTF - TRBJ1-2 - TRBV6-1
TGTGCCAGCAGACGAGGGACCGGGGAGCTGTTTTTT CASRRGTGELFF - TRBJ2-2 - TRBV2
TGTGCCAGCAGCGTAGCTACTAGCTTAAACACCGGGGAGCTGTTTTTT CASSVATSLNTGELFF - TRBJ2-2 - TRBV9
TGTGCCACCAGCACCGAAGGCCCCGGGGGTGAAAAACTGTTTTTT CATSTEGPGGEKLFF - TRBJ1-4 - TRBV15
TGTGCCAGCAGTCCGGACGGGCGGGGCGTAGGCACCGGGGAGCTGTTTTTT CASSPDGRGVGTGELFF - TRBJ2-2 - TRBV2
TGTGCCAGCAGCTGGACCTCCTACGAGCAGTACTTC CASSWTSYEQYF - TRBJ2-7 - TRBV28
TGTGCCAGCAGCCAGAGGGCTAGCGGAACCTACAATGAGCAGTTCTTC CASSQRASGTYNEQFF - TRBJ2-1 TRBD2 TRBV14
TGTGCCAGCAGTTCGTTAGGGACTGACGGCTACGAGCAGTACTTC CASSSLGTDGYEQYF - TRBJ2-7 - TRBV27
TGTGCCAGCAGCTCCCGGGACCTCCGCCCCACTGAAGCTTTCTTT CASSSRDLRPTEAFF - TRBJ1-1 - TRBV5-4
TGTGCCAGTAGTATGGATAGCAATCAGCCCCAGCATTTT CASSMDSNQPQHF - TRBJ1-5 - TRBV19
TGTGCCAGCAGCTCCGGGACAGATCTTGGCTACACCTTC CASSSGTDLGYTF - TRBJ1-2 TRBD1 TRBV28
TGCAGCGTTGCCCGGGGGGTGGCTGAAAAACTGTTTTTT CSVARGVAEKLFF - TRBJ1-4 - TRBV29-1
TGTGCCAGCAGGGGAGGGGATTGGAAAGAGCAGTACTTC CASRGGDWKEQYF - TRBJ2-7 TRBD2 TRBV25-1
TGTGCCAGCAGTAATTACGAGCAGTACTTC CASSNYEQYF - TRBJ2-7 - TRBV11-2
TGTGCCAGCAGCTTAGGAAGCTCTGGGGCCAACGTCCTGACTTTC CASSLGSSGANVLTF - TRBJ2-6 - TRBV7-9
TGTGCCAGCAGCTCCCAGTTCCGGGGCGAATACTTC CASSSQFRGEYF - TRBJ2-7 - TRBV28
TGTGCCATCAGTGAGTCCAGACTAGCGGGAAGTGAGCAGTTCTTC CAISESRLAGSEQFF - TRBJ2-1 TRBD2 TRBV10-3
TGCAGCGTCAGTGGACGAAGGGTCGGGGAGACCCAGTACTTC CSVSGRRVGETQYF - TRBJ2-5 - TRBV29-1
TGTGCCAGCAGCATTGGACGGTTGGACTATGGCTACACCTTC CASSIGRLDYGYTF once TRBJ1-2 - TRBV7-8
TGTGCCAGCAGTTACAATCGCTACGAGCAGTACTTC CASSYNRYEQYF - TRBJ2-7 - TRBV6-5
TGCGCCAGCAGGGAACCCGGGGGATCCTACGAGCAGTACTTC CASREPGGSYEQYF - TRBJ2-7 - TRBV5-1
TGTGCCATCAGAAGCCGGGACAGGGGGTCGCATGAGCAGTTCTTC CAIRSRDRGSHEQFF few TRBJ2-1 TRBD1 TRBV10-3
TGCACCAGCAGCCAAGACAGGGTGGTTAGCGGGAGCCGTAAGCAGTTCTTC CTSSQDRVVSGSRKQFF - TRBJ2-1 - TRBV1
TGTGCCAGCAGCCCCCGGGACAGGGAGAACACTGAAGCTTTCTTT CASSPRDRENTEAFF - TRBJ1-1 TRBD1 TRBV7-3
TGTGCCAGCTCACCCCCTCACAGGGGCGAGGTTCCTTTCTTT CASSPPHRGEVPFF - TRBJ1-1 TRBD1 TRBV18
TGTGCCAGCAGCTTCTCGCCACAGTGGGAAAAACTGTTTTTT CASSFSPQWEKLFF - TRBJ1-4 - TRBV5-5
TGTGCCAGCAGTGCTAGAAGGGTTCTCAATGAGCAGTTCTTC CASSARRVLNEQFF - TRBJ2-1 - TRBV2
TGTGCCAGCAGCTTAGAGGGTTTTGCCGGGGAGCTGTTTTTT CASSLEGFAGELFF - TRBJ2-2 - TRBV7-9
TGTGCTAGCAGCCCGACTAGCGGGAGGGACAATGAGCAGTTCTTC CASSPTSGRDNEQFF - TRBJ2-1 TRBD2 TRBV7-7